This T cell receptor (beta chain) stems from a study of radiation and T cells in renal cell carcinoma. Study at large: Nephrectomy followed 15 Gy stereotactic body radiation by 4 weeks.

CDR1 and CDR2 from the germline V gene are SGHAT and FQNNGV. CDR3 length equals 15 residues. V was clipped by 5 bases and J by 5 bases; unmatched bases: 8. The assay was immunoSEQ multiplex PCR, and TCRdb's table has in-frame clones only and misses some. This table has about 21,000 clones, roughly three quarters appearing once. The time point is: baseline pretreatment blood. Treatment reported: 15 Gy SBRT to primary tumor, nephrectomy 4 weeks later. The J gene is TRBJ2-1, the V gene TRBV11-2; 8 bases map to TRBD1. The TCR was taken from a man aged 60 to 75 with renal cell carcinoma. The starting material was blood, obtained from a patient whose treatment included radiotherapy and nephrectomy. CDR3 protein: CASSLGQGGNNEQFF. DNA of the CDR3: TGTGCCAGCAGCCTAGGACAGGGTGGGAACAATGAGCAGTTCTTC.